These T cell receptor beta chains were read from a single sample in a study of lymphopenia after photon versus proton radiotherapy. The repertoire was sequenced with immunoSEQ multiplex PCR; TCRdb's copy has only in-frame clones and lacks some. The sample yields thousands of clones, around 84% seen once. This specimen was peripheral blood, taken from a patient treated with photon-based radiotherapy. These receptors came from a man aged 25-45 years with gastric cancer. CDR3s include the opening cysteine and the closing phenylalanine or tryptophan. The D gene is left open where the match is weak. A clone size is listed for some rows: how often the clone was seen (once, few, many), or a class if it is expanded.

CDR3aa: CASGADLGTQYF
CDR3nt: TGTGCCAGCGGGGCGGACCTCGGGACCCAGTACTTC
d_gene: .
j_gene: TRBJ2-5
abundance: .
len: 12
v_gene: TRBV7-9

CDR3aa: CASSQDSGGLAGTDTQYF
CDR3nt: TGTGCCAGCAGCCAAGATTCAGGAGGGCTAGCGGGGACAGATACGCAGTATTTT
d_gene: TRBD2
j_gene: TRBJ2-3
abundance: .
len: 18
v_gene: TRBV4-2

CDR3aa: CASSPNSVGDGYTF
CDR3nt: TGCGCCAGCAGCCCCAACTCCGTAGGGGATGGCTACACCTTC
d_gene: .
j_gene: TRBJ1-2
abundance: .
len: 14
v_gene: TRBV5-1

CDR3aa: CASSFGLAGGYEQYF
CDR3nt: TGTGCCAGTAGTTTCGGACTAGCGGGAGGCTACGAGCAGTACTTC
d_gene: TRBD2
j_gene: TRBJ2-7
abundance: .
len: 15
v_gene: TRBV19

CDR3aa: CASSRNTNTGELFF
CDR3nt: TGCGCCAGCAGCCGGAACACGAACACCGGGGAGCTGTTTTTT
d_gene: .
j_gene: TRBJ2-2
abundance: medium-sized
len: 14
v_gene: TRBV4-3

CDR3aa: CATSRDQEETQYF
CDR3nt: TGTGCCACCAGCAGGGACCAAGAAGAGACCCAGTACTTC
d_gene: .
j_gene: TRBJ2-5
abundance: .
len: 13
v_gene: TRBV15

CDR3aa: CASRDRASTEAFF
CDR3nt: TGTGCCAGCAGGGACAGGGCGAGCACTGAAGCTTTCTTT
d_gene: TRBD1
j_gene: TRBJ1-1
abundance: once
len: 13
v_gene: TRBV6-5

CDR3aa: CASSSIRSHEQFF
CDR3nt: TGTGCCAGCAGCTCCATCAGGTCCCATGAGCAGTTCTTC
d_gene: .
j_gene: TRBJ2-1
abundance: .
len: 13
v_gene: TRBV7-2

CDR3aa: CATSRDLASYEQYF
CDR3nt: TGTGCCACCAGCAGAGATCTGGCTTCCTACGAGCAGTACTTC
d_gene: .
j_gene: TRBJ2-7
abundance: .
len: 14
v_gene: TRBV15

CDR3aa: CASSFRDGLNTGELFF
CDR3nt: TGTGCCAGCAGTTTCCGGGACGGCCTGAACACCGGGGAGCTGTTTTTT
d_gene: .
j_gene: TRBJ2-2
abundance: .
len: 16
v_gene: TRBV27